This TCR beta chain was sequenced for a study of T cell responses to AZD1222 COVID-19 vaccine. CDR3 length: 14 residues. Per the germline V gene, CDR1 is SGHTA and CDR2 is FQGNSA. V lost 5 bases and J 0 bases, leaving 10 bases between the germline ends. Profiling relied on immunoSEQ multiplex PCR, and the TCRdb table lists in-frame clones only, not all of them. The sample has about 78,000 clones, around four fifths seen once; the top ten hold 2.5% to 3%. With respect to this clone: No antigen is known for it.

Study outcomes and limitations: Along spike, vaccine-associated CD4 TCRs were found throughout, with dominance at 160-218 and 743-854. Scientists sampled the repertoires only once the peak T cell response had passed.

The input for sequencing was peripheral blood, taken on day 0 of AZD1222 vaccination. The origin of this receptor is an adult in good health. The chain combines TRBV7-2 with TRBJ1-1; no clear D. DNA for the CDR3: TGTGCCAGCAGCCCGCAAGGGTTGAACACTGAAGCTTTCTTT. This codes for CASSPQGLNTEAFF.